Described below is a single T cell receptor beta chain sequence and its context. This clonotype has only a few counts. This clone's antigen is unknown. Qualities for individual bases were not recorded, and no much larger clone is one base off. This entry is derived from a study of T cell repertoires in cytomegalovirus infection (dated by TCRdb to between 2019 and 2020). A note on the overall study: Recently identified HLA-C-restricted CMV epitopes, whose presentation resists viral immunomodulation, were targeted by peptide stimulations together with well-studied HLA-B-restricted epitopes. The HLA type of each donor mattered for the analysis, because public TCR beta signatures pointed to carriage of CMV infection along with the matching HLA type. Results and caveats for the whole study, not just this receptor: The ex vivo response was dominated by HLA-C-restricted CMV-specific TCR beta clonotypes, and the single most frequent clonotype in two of eight donors was supplied by these HLA-C-restricted clonotypes. Cumulative frequency of public TCR beta family members discriminated carriers of CMV infection plus the relevant HLA type in this cohort and an independent approximately 360-donor cohort.

The CDR3 runs 14 residues from the cysteine to the phenylalanine. This entry keeps only the CDR3 DNA: 42 bases, framed from base 1. CDR1 MDHEN and CDR2 SYDVKM were looked up in the germline V gene. V is reduced by 6 bases and J by 0 bases, leaving a spacing of 9 bases between them. TCRdb shows the sequencer as Illumina HiSeq 1500. TCRdb cleaned the public reads at Q25 with fastp, built clones with MiXCR and kept in-frame beta chains. Entries that share a CDR3 protein sequence are merged under the most common genes and DNA. The sample table contains 550,000 to 850,000 distinct CDR3 sequences; only one count was recorded for about 33% of them. The ten largest make up around a sixth of the sample. The treatment or condition label for this specimen denotes: in vitro stimulation with specific CMV peptide epitopes to enrich CMV-specific T cells.

The chain couples TRBV28 to TRBJ2-1; the D gene may be TRBD1 or TRBD2, since each aligns over 5 bases. This sequence was found in a human donor in good health (CMV status not recorded). Some clones in this sample may be carry-over from other donors' samples. The input for sequencing was cultured PBMCs, taken from culture after CMV antigen stimulation. The nucleotides are TGTGCCAGCAGAGGGGAGTTCTCCTACAATGAGCAGTTCTTC. Translated, this gives CASRGEFSYNEQFF.